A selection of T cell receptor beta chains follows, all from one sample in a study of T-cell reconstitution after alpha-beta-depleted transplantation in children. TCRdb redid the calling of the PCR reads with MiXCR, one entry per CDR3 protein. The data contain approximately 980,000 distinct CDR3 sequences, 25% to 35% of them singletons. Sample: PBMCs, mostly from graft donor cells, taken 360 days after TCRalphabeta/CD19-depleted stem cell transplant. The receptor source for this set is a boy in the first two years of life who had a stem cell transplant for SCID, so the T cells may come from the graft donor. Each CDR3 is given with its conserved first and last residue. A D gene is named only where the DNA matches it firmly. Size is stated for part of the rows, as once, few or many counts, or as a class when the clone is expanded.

CATSDPGTTGELFF	TGTGCCACCAGTGACCCAGGGACCACCGGGGAGCTGTTTTTT	TRBJ2-2	TRBV24-1	NA	NA
CASSPRGALAGKSYNEQFF	TGTGCCAGCTCACCGCGTGGGGCACTAGCGGGGAAATCCTACAATGAGCAGTTCTTC	TRBJ2-1	TRBV18	NA	TRBD2
CASSNTRQPQHF	TGTGCCAGCAGTAACACCAGGCAGCCCCAGCATTTT	TRBJ1-5	TRBV6-2/TRBV6-3	NA	NA
CASSARLGQRDYEQYF	TGCGCCAGCAGCGCCCGGTTGGGGCAGCGAGACTACGAGCAGTACTTC	TRBJ2-7	TRBV5-1	few	NA
CASSVDRGTLFF	TGTGCCAGCAGCGTGGACAGGGGGACTCTTTTTTTC	TRBJ1-2	TRBV9	few	TRBD1
CASSLGGQGFLDTQYF	TGTGCCAGCAGCTTAGGGGGTCAGGGCTTCTTAGATACGCAGTATTTT	TRBJ2-3	TRBV7-2	once	NA
CAIGETGFHYEQYF	TGTGCCATCGGAGAAACAGGGTTCCACTACGAGCAGTACTTC	TRBJ2-7	TRBV10-3	few	NA
CSARTGFYEQYF	TGCAGTGCTAGGACTGGATTTTACGAGCAGTACTTC	TRBJ2-7	TRBV20-1	NA	NA
CASSLGDRFVGNTEAFF	TGCGCCAGCAGCTTGGGGGACAGGTTTGTGGGGAACACTGAAGCTTTCTTT	TRBJ1-1	TRBV5-1	few	TRBD1
CASSLMRDANQPQHF	TGCGCCAGCAGCCTGATGCGGGACGCCAATCAGCCCCAGCATTTT	TRBJ1-5	TRBV4-3	few	NA
CASSLQGTNTEAFF	TGCGCCAGCAGCCTACAGGGCACGAACACTGAAGCTTTCTTT	TRBJ1-1	TRBV12-3/TRBV12-4	NA	NA
CASSQDWGRADQPQHF	TGCGCCAGCAGCCAAGATTGGGGCAGGGCGGATCAGCCCCAGCATTTT	TRBJ1-5	TRBV4-1	few	NA
CASSTVPGSGGRTDTQYF	TGTGCCAGCAGCACCGTCCCTGGTAGCGGGGGCCGCACAGATACGCAGTATTTT	TRBJ2-3	TRBV28	NA	TRBD2
CASSFSGLQGEQFF	TGTGCCAGCAGCTTTTCTGGGCTGCAAGGTGAGCAGTTCTTC	TRBJ2-1	TRBV11-2	once	NA
CSARDRTGHSPLHF	TGCAGTGCTAGAGATCGGACAGGGCATTCACCCCTCCACTTT	TRBJ1-6	TRBV20-1	NA	TRBD1
CASSLVWPLAAEQYF	TGTGCCAGCAGCTTAGTATGGCCCCTAGCGGCCGAGCAGTACTTC	TRBJ2-7	TRBV7-2	few	TRBD2
CASSRSGGSYEQYF	TGTGCCAGCAGCCGTAGCGGGGGCTCCTACGAGCAGTACTTC	TRBJ2-7	TRBV6-1	many	TRBD2
CASSPHRTGFNGELFF	TGTGCCAGCAGCCCCCATCGGACAGGGTTTAACGGGGAGCTGTTTTTT	TRBJ2-2	TRBV7-2	once	TRBD1
CASSLARAVRRVYEQYF	TGTGCCAGCAGCTTAGCGCGGGCAGTCAGGCGAGTTTACGAGCAGTACTTC	TRBJ2-7	TRBV7-8	NA	NA
CSAPGTGNYGYTF	TGCAGTGCCCCCGGGACAGGGAACTATGGCTACACCTTC	TRBJ1-2	TRBV20-1	few	TRBD1